Listed below are T cell receptor beta chains from one sample, sequenced in a study of cytomegalovirus exposure and HLA in healthy donors. Repertoires were generated with immunoSEQ multiplex PCR, while TCRdb's copy carries only in-frame clones and drops some. The table has about 120,000 clones, less than 80% seen once. The sequenced material came from PBMCs. Receptors originate from a woman between 40 and 55 years old in good health and CMV-seropositive. Each CDR3 is given with its conserved first and last residue. The order of the fields is V gene, clone size, J gene, D gene, CDR3 DNA, CDR3 protein. D genes are given only for firm matches. Only some rows state a clone size, as once, few, many or a class for expanded clones.

>TRBV27|-|TRBJ2-3|TRBD2
TGTGCCAGCAGTTCCTCGGTCCTAGCGGGATGGAGAGCAGATACGCAGTATTTT
CASSSSVLAGWRADTQYF
>TRBV6-5|-|TRBJ2-7|-
TGTGCCAGCAGTTACGGGCCCGGCCAGCACGAGCAGTACTTC
CASSYGPGQHEQYF
>TRBV7-9|-|TRBJ2-7|TRBD2
TGTGCCAGCAGCCGTGGTACGAGCGGGAGTCCGAGACACGAGCAGTACTTC
CASSRGTSGSPRHEQYF
>TRBV18|-|TRBJ2-1|TRBD1
TGTGCCAGCTCACCAAGTTCCCGGGACAGGGCCACAAATGAGCAGTTCTTC
CASSPSSRDRATNEQFF
>TRBV6-5|-|TRBJ1-1|-
TGTGCCAGCAGTTACGGTCGCAGGGTGGGCACTGAAGCTTTCTTT
CASSYGRRVGTEAFF
>TRBV27|few|TRBJ2-7|-
TGTGCCAGCAGTTTAGGAGGCGGGATACACTACGAGCAGTACTTC
CASSLGGGIHYEQYF
>TRBV9|-|TRBJ2-3|-
TGTGCCAGCAGCGTAGATTACGCGGGTAGGGCAGATACGCAGTATTTT
CASSVDYAGRADTQYF
>TRBV18|-|TRBJ2-1|-
TGTGCCAGCTCATCCGGGACTCCCTTGGGGGATGAGCAGTTCTTC
CASSSGTPLGDEQFF
>TRBV19|-|TRBJ2-2|-
TGTGCCAGTAGTATACCCCTCCGACCGGGTCGGACCGGGGAGCTGTTTTTT
CASSIPLRPGRTGELFF
>TRBV6-5|-|TRBJ2-7|-
TGTGCCAGCAGATGGGGCCCGTCCGAGCAGTACTTC
CASRWGPSEQYF
>TRBV7-6|few|TRBJ2-4|TRBD2
TGTGCCAGCAGCTTCAGCGGGAGGAATATTCAGTACTTC
CASSFSGRNIQYF
>TRBV4-2|few|TRBJ1-2|TRBD1
TGTGCCAGCAGCCGATCTCGAACCGGGACAGAGGAGAACTATGGCTACACCTTC
CASSRSRTGTEENYGYTF
>TRBV5-6|medium-sized|TRBJ2-1|TRBD2
TGTGCCAGCAGCCTAGCGGGAGCTGGGGAGCAGTTCTTC
CASSLAGAGEQFF
>TRBV5-4|few|TRBJ1-1|-
TGTGCCAGCAGCTTACCAGGGGACCGGATCACTGAAGCTTTCTTT
CASSLPGDRITEAFF
>TRBV9|few|TRBJ1-1|-
TGTGCCAGCAGCGTCAGTGGGAACACTGAAGCTTTCTTT
CASSVSGNTEAFF
>TRBV6-6|-|TRBJ1-2|-
TGTGCCAGCAGGAATCACAGGGTTGTTCCTAACTATGGCTACACCTTC
CASRNHRVVPNYGYTF
>TRBV28|-|TRBJ2-1|-
TGTGCCAGCCGCCAGGGGGGAGTGGGGGAGCAGTTCTTC
CASRQGGVGEQFF
>TRBV4-3|-|TRBJ2-7|-
TGCGCCAGCAGCCAAGAAGGAGTCAGAGGGCGGACGTTTTACTACGAGCAGTACTTC
CASSQEGVRGRTFYYEQYF
>TRBV11-3|-|TRBJ2-2|TRBD2
TGTGCCAGCAGCTTAAATCTGGGGACTAGCGGGAACGGGGAGCTGTTTTTT
CASSLNLGTSGNGELFF
>TRBV6-5|once|TRBJ1-2|TRBD1
TGTGCCAGCAGTGTAAGCGGGACAGGGGGTGGCTACACCTTC
CASSVSGTGGGYTF
>TRBV7-6|-|TRBJ1-3|-
TGTGCCAGCAGCTTTACTGACGGACTTGGAAACACCATATATTTT
CASSFTDGLGNTIYF
>TRBV5-8|-|TRBJ1-2|-
TGTGCCAGCAGCTTCATTTCGGGGGTCGCATCTGGTGGCTACACCTTC
CASSFISGVASGGYTF
>TRBV7-3|-|TRBJ2-3|-
TGTGCCAGCAGCTTAAAGGGACTTTTCACAGATACGCAGTATTTT
CASSLKGLFTDTQYF
>TRBV6-5|-|TRBJ2-1|TRBD1
TGTGCCAGCAGTGACTTGACAGGGGCCAATGAGCAGTTCTTC
CASSDLTGANEQFF
>TRBV7-2|-|TRBJ1-1|-
TGTGCCAGCAGCCGAGAGAGTACCACTGAAGCTTTCTTT
CASSRESTTEAFF
>TRBV2|-|TRBJ2-7|TRBD2
TGTGCCAGCTCAGCGCGGGACTATCGTGGCGAGCAGTACTTC
CASSARDYRGEQYF
>TRBV27|-|TRBJ1-2|-
TGTGCCAGCACCACTGGCCGGGGGGCTGGGGACGGCTACACCTTC
CASTTGRGAGDGYTF
>TRBV7-9|few|TRBJ2-1|TRBD2
TGTGCCAGCAGCGCATTACGAGGACTAGCGGGAGTGAATGAGCAGTTCTTC
CASSALRGLAGVNEQFF
>TRBV27|-|TRBJ1-1|-
TGTGCCAGCAGTACGACTCAGCGGATGGCTGAAGCTTTCTTT
CASSTTQRMAEAFF
>TRBV4-3|-|TRBJ2-2|TRBD2
TGCGCCAGCAGCCAAGATATGAGCGGGATAATGGGGGAGCTGTTTTTT
CASSQDMSGIMGELFF
>TRBV5-1|-|TRBJ2-1|TRBD2
TGCGCCAGCAGCTTGGGGGAGGGAGGGCCCTACAATGAGCAGTTCTTC
CASSLGEGGPYNEQFF
>TRBV4-1|once|TRBJ1-5|-
TGCGCCAGCAGCCAACAACGACAGGAGAGGGACCATAGCAATCAGCCCCAGCATTTT
CASSQQRQERDHSNQPQHF
>TRBV15|few|TRBJ2-7|TRBD2
TGTGCCACCAGCAGAGGGGAGGGGACTGAAGGAAACTACGAGCAGTACTTC
CATSRGEGTEGNYEQYF
>TRBV7-9|-|TRBJ2-5|-
TGTGCCAGCAGTACGACTAACCAAGAGACCCAGTACTTC
CASSTTNQETQYF
>TRBV29-1|-|TRBJ1-2|-
TGCAGCGTTGAAAAGGAGGTTGGCTACACCTTC
CSVEKEVGYTF
>TRBV11-3|-|TRBJ1-2|-
TGTGCCAGCAGCTTAGGGCAGAAGTATGGCTACACCTTC
CASSLGQKYGYTF
>TRBV27|-|TRBJ2-7|-
TGTGCCAGCTCTAGCTCAAGGCCCTACGAGCAGTACTTC
CASSSSRPYEQYF
>TRBV14|-|TRBJ2-7|-
TGTGCCAGCAGCCAAGATTGGCAGGGTGAGCAGTACTTC
CASSQDWQGEQYF
>TRBV6-5|-|TRBJ1-1|-
TGTGCCAGCAGTTCTGGAGTAGGGGGTGGCGGCACTGAAGCTTTCTTT
CASSSGVGGGGTEAFF
>TRBV28|once|TRBJ2-3|-
TGTGCCAGCAGCCTGCCTACCACAGATACGCAGTATTTT
CASSLPTTDTQYF
>TRBV11-2|-|TRBJ2-7|-
TGTGCCAGCAGCCTCGCGGGCTACGAGCAGTACTTC
CASSLAGYEQYF
>TRBV2|-|TRBJ2-2|-
TGTGCCAGCAGTGGCCCAGGGCTCTCCGTGTCCGGGGAGCTGTTTTTT
CASSGPGLSVSGELFF
>TRBV11-3|-|TRBJ1-1|TRBD1
TGTGCCAGCAGTCCGGACAGGGAGGCTGAAGCTTTCTTT
CASSPDREAEAFF
>TRBV7-2|-|TRBJ1-1|-
TGTGCCAGCAGCTCACACGGGGGTGAGAACACTGAAGCTTTCTTT
CASSSHGGENTEAFF
>TRBV27|-|TRBJ1-6|-
TGTGCCAGCAGTTTAACCCAGGTTCCACCCCTCCACTTT
CASSLTQVPPLHF
>TRBV14|few|TRBJ1-1|-
TGTGCCAGCAGCCAACAACTCAGGACTGAAGCTTTCTTT
CASSQQLRTEAFF
>TRBV2|-|TRBJ2-1|TRBD2
TGTGCCAGCGCTCTGGGGGGGAGAGACAATGAGCAGTTCTTC
CASALGGRDNEQFF
>TRBV7-9|-|TRBJ2-7|-
TGTGCCAGCAGCGGGATCGCAGGGTTGGGATCCAGCTCCTACGAGCAGTACTTC
CASSGIAGLGSSSYEQYF
>TRBV7-2|once|TRBJ2-4|-
TGTGCCAGCAGCTTTACAATGGTCGGGGAAACGACCAAAAACATTCAGTACTTC
CASSFTMVGETTKNIQYF
>TRBV5-1|-|TRBJ1-5|TRBD1
TGCGCCAGCAGCTCGGGCGCCGGGACAGAGAATCAGCCCCAGCATTTT
CASSSGAGTENQPQHF